The 18 T cell receptor beta chains below come from one sample, sequenced in a study of blood T cell repertoires in COVID-19. Clones were sequenced by immunoSEQ multiplex PCR, and TCRdb holds only the in-frame ones, with some missing. The table records 5,000 to 7,000 clones, roughly 80% of them present only once. Sequencing was performed on peripheral blood. These receptors were collected from a human donor with active COVID-19. The donor label of this sample is uncertain.

V gene TRBV24-1 combines with J gene TRBJ1-5, with 8 bases lining up with TRBD1. CDR1 and CDR2 from the germline V gene are KGHDR and SFDVKD. The CDR3 is 13 amino acids. After removal of 9 bases from V and 2 bases from J, the junction contained 2 bases not matched to a gene. For the CDR3, the DNA is TGTGCCACCCAGGGGGCAGGCAATCAGCCCCAGCATTTT. It is translated as CATQGAGNQPQHF.

The V and J genes are TRBV7-9 and TRBJ2-4; TRBD1 matches 8 bases. Looked up from germline, CDR1 is SEHNR and CDR2 is FQNEAQ (reference sequence). The CDR3 extends over 16 amino acids. V trimming: 5 bases; J trimming: 0 bases; junction bases outside the gene matches: 6. The CDR3 loop is CASSLGQGLAKNIQYF. The CDR3 nucleotides read TGTGCCAGCAGCCTCGGACAGGGACTAGCCAAAAACATTCAGTACTTC.

This sequence joins TRBV19 and TRBJ1-6; TRBD1 aligns across 8 bases. CDR1 LNHDA and CDR2 SQIVND come from the germline V gene (reference sequence). The CDR3 has 16 amino acids. The V gene end was trimmed by 5 bases and the J gene end by 7 bases; junction bases not matched to a gene: 10. The CDR3, as DNA: TGTGCCAGTAGTGGAGCAGGGGGCGCATTCAATTCACCCCTCCACTTT. Protein: CASSGAGGAFNSPLHF.

This chain links TRBV11-2 with TRBJ2-7; tentative D call: TRBD1 (6 bases). This CDR3 is 16 amino acids long. Per germline, CDR1 SGHAT and CDR2 FQNNGV. V lost 1 base, J lost 5 bases, and 18 bases lay in between. The CDR3 region is CASSLVVRGQEDEQYF. The CDR3 coding sequence is TGTGCCAGCAGCTTAGTAGTCCGGGGACAAGAGGACGAGCAGTACTTC.

CDR3 region: CASTSAPRQGSYNEQFF. CDR3 DNA sequence: TGTGCCAGCACCTCCGCCCCCCGACAGGGCTCCTACAATGAGCAGTTCTTC. This chain uses TRBV9 with TRBJ2-1, with TRBD1 matching over 7 bases. CDR1 and CDR2 from the germline V gene are SGDLS and YYNGEE. The CDR3 is 17 amino acids. Trimming at V came to 6 bases and at J to 0 bases, leaving 12 bases not matched to a gene.

The V and J genes are TRBV27 and TRBJ1-1; D unclear. Germline lookup yields CDR1 MNHEY and CDR2 SMNVEV (reference sequence). The V end was cut by 3 bases, the J end by 0 bases, with 8 bases between. This CDR3 region has 14 residues. The CDR3 DNA reads as TGTGCCAGCAGTTTCCGGGTTTTGAACACTGAAGCTTTCTTT. This translates into CASSFRVLNTEAFF.

This chain joins TRBV5-1 and TRBJ2-7; 11 positions agree with TRBD1. From germline, CDR1 is SGHRS and CDR2 YFSETQ. The CDR3 is made up of 15 amino acids. V lost 0 bases to trimming and J lost 5 bases; unmatched junction nucleotides: 4. CDR3 amino acids: CASSLAGQGADEQYV. The CDR3 DNA reads as TGCGCCAGCAGCTTGGCTGGACAGGGGGCGGACGAGCAGTACGTC.

The V gene is TRBV5-5, the J gene TRBJ2-2, with 12 bases matching TRBD2. The CDR3 loop spans 16 amino acids. Trimming at V came to 6 bases and at J to 7 bases, leaving 10 bases not matched to a gene. Germline V lookup: CDR1 SGHKS, CDR2 YYEKEE (reference sequence). The CDR3 coding sequence is TGTGCCAGCACAAGACTAGCGGGAGTCAGGAACGGGGAGCTGTTTTTT. It codes for CASTRLAGVRNGELFF.

This chain links TRBV4-3 with TRBJ2-1, with TRBD2 matching 7 bases. Germline V gene lookup returns CDR1 LGHNA and CDR2 YSLEER. This CDR3 region has 17 residues. Trimming removed 0 bases from V and 0 bases from J; junction bases left unmatched: 5. CDR3 DNA sequence: TGCGCCAGCAGCCAAGATCTTCCTAGCGGCTCCTACAATGAGCAGTTCTTC. It specifies CASSQDLPSGSYNEQFF.

This clone was seen only once. The chain carries TRBV9 and TRBJ2-7; no definite D call. This CDR3 contains 14 residues. The V end lost 4 bases, the J end lost 2 bases, and 13 bases lay between the germline ends. The germline V gene encodes CDR1 SGDLS and CDR2 YYNGEE. The CDR3 region is CASSTHSEPYEQYF. CDR3 DNA: TGTGCCAGCAGCACTCATTCGGAGCCCTACGAGCAGTACTTC.

This clone was seen once. One end of the junction fails to match germline, which may point to a read error. The chain has TRBV24-1 and TRBJ2-2; TRBD2 is a possible D gene (5 bases). The CDR3 totals 13 residues. Germline CDR1 KGHDR, CDR2 SFDVKD. CDR3 nucleotides: TGTGCCACCAGTAGTCTCGACCCCGGGAAGCTGTTTTTT. It encodes CATSSLDPGKLFF.

The gene calls are TRBV30 and TRBJ2-1; 7 positions match TRBD2. Germline V CDR1 and CDR2: GTSNPN, SVGIG (reference sequence). Unmatched junction bases numbered 3, after V lost 0 bases and J lost 4 bases. The CDR3 is made up of 14 amino acids. The CDR3 DNA follows: TGTGCCTGGAGTGTACCGGGGGGTTACAATGAGCAGTTCTTC. As protein: CAWSVPGGYNEQFF.

The chain carries TRBV4-3 and TRBJ2-3; TRBD2 agrees at 11 bases. The junction had 5 bases not matched to a gene; V was cut back by 0 bases and J by 3 bases. CDR3 length: 17 amino acids. Germline V gene lookup returns CDR1 LGHNA and CDR2 YSLEER. The CDR3 is CASSQDLGLAETDTQYF. The DNA of the CDR3 is TGCGCCAGCAGCCAAGATTTGGGACTAGCGGAGACAGATACGCAGTATTTT.

V usage is TRBV3-1 (or the pseudogene TRBV3-2) and J usage is TRBJ1-1, with 8 nucleotides matching TRBD1. With V trimmed by 1 base and J by 0 bases, 1 base remained unmatched. Germline values: CDR1 LGHDT, CDR2 YNNKEL (reference sequence). CDR3 size: 15 residues. DNA of the CDR3: TGTGCCAGCAGCCAAGCGGACAGGGTGAACACTGAAGCTTTCTTT. Translated: CASSQADRVNTEAFF.

V and J are TRBV19 and TRBJ1-5; 11 nucleotides agree with TRBD1. Germline CDR1 is LNHDA and CDR2 is SQIVND (reference sequence). This CDR3 has 17 residues. The V gene end was trimmed by 3 bases and the J gene end by 3 bases; junction bases not matched to a gene: 7. The CDR3 spells CASSIRGQGGNNQPQHF. CDR3 nucleotide sequence: TGTGCCAGTAGTATCCGGGGACAGGGGGGAAACAATCAGCCCCAGCATTTT.

In this sample, this clone turned up once. The V call is TRBV27, the J call TRBJ2-7, with TRBD1 as a possible D gene (7 bases). The CDR3 has 13 amino acids. Germline CDR1 and CDR2: MNHEY and SMNVEV (reference sequence). Trimming removed 10 bases at V and 3 bases at J, with 16 bases between. The CDR3 region is CATKNRGGYEQYF. The CDR3 DNA reads TGTGCCACCAAGAACAGGGGAGGCTACGAGCAGTACTTC.

The chain has TRBV7-3 and TRBJ2-2; 8 positions match TRBD2. Germline values: CDR1 SGHTA, CDR2 FQGTGA. This CDR3 has 17 amino acids. Trimming removed 4 bases from V and 1 base from J; junction bases left unmatched: 8. CDR3 in amino acids: CASSSSGLAGNTGELFF. CDR3 bases: TGTGCCAGCAGCTCCTCAGGACTAGCAGGGAACACCGGGGAGCTGTTTTTT. Full variable domain (remainder filled in from reference TRBV7-3 and TRBJ2-2): GAGVSQTPSNKVTEKGKYVELRCDPISGHTALYWYRQSLGQGPEFLIYFQGTGAADDSGLPNDRFFAVRPEGSVSTLKIQRTERGDSAVYLCASSSSGLAGNTGELFFGEGSRLTVL.

This chain links TRBV6-5 with TRBJ2-1; D not certain. The germline V gene encodes CDR1 MNHEY and CDR2 SVGAGI. The CDR3 consists of 13 residues. V was pared by 9 bases and J by 13 bases, with 22 bases between. CDR3 sequence: CASDQLGPAFQFF. DNA for the CDR3: TGTGCCAGTGATCAATTGGGCCCTGCATTTCAGTTCTTC.